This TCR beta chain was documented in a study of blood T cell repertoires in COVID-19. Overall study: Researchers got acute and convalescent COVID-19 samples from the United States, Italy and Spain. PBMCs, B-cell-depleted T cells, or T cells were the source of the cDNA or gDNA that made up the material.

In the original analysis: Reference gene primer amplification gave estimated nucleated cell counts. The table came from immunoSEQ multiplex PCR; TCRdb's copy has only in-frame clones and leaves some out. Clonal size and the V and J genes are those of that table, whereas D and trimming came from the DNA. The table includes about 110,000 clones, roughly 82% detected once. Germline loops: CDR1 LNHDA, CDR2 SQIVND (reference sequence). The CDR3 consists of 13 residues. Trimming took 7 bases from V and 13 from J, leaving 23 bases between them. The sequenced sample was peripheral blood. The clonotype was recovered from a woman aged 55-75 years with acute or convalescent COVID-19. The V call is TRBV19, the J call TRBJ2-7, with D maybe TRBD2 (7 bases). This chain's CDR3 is CASTQGGGGQVYF. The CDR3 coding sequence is TGTGCCAGTACCCAGGGCGGCGGGGGCCAAGTATACTTC.